This entry features one T cell receptor (beta chain) sequence. The antigen is unknown. Sequencing was performed with immunoSEQ multiplex PCR; in TCRdb, only in-frame clones are kept and a portion is missing. This sample has 90,000 to 120,000 clones; around 91% occur once, and the top ten carry 20% to 25%. Per germline, CDR1 SGDLS and CDR2 YYNGEE. After removal of 3 bases from V and 11 bases from J, the junction contained 14 bases not matched to a gene. The CDR3 runs to 15 residues. These data originate in a study of T cell responses to AZD1222 COVID-19 vaccine. General study findings and limits: The span of vaccine-associated CD4 TCRs extended across spike, with dominance at 160-218 and 743-854. Recipients of two AZD1222 doses showed rising Spike-specific TCR breadth and depth. Donors were largely white British and mainly female; clonal diversity was possibly underestimated. Among spike-specific TCRs, nearly half reportedly target unmutated variant regions.

V is TRBV9 and J is TRBJ2-1, with 7 positions matching TRBD1. The source of this sequence is an adult in good health. The source was peripheral blood, collected on day 0 of AZD1222 vaccination. CDR3 coding DNA: TGTGCCAGCAGCGCCATACAGGGGCCATTTGTTAAGCAGTTCTTC. This sequence encodes CASSAIQGPFVKQFF.